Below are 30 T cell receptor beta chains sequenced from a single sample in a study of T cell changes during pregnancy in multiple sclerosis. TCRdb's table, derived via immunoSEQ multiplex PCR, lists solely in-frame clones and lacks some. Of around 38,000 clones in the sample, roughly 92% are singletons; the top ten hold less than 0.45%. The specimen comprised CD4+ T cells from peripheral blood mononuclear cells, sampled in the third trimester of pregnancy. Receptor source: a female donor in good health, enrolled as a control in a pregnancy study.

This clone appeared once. The CDR3 sequence: CASSLTRESEAFF. CDR3 coding DNA: TGTGCCAGCAGCCTCACCCGGGAATCTGAAGCTTTCTTT. The chain joins TRBV2 to TRBJ1-1; D gene unclear. CDR1 is SNHLY and CDR2 is FYNNEI in the germline V gene. Trimming removed 6 bases from V and 6 bases from J, with 14 bases in between. The CDR3 totals 13 residues. Based on the CDR3 plus reference TRBV2 and TRBJ1-1, the full variable domain is EPEVTQTPSHQVTQMGQEVILRCVPISNHLYFYWYRQILGQKVEFLVSFYNNEISEKSEIFDDQFSVERPDGSNFTLKIRSTKLEDSAMYFCASSLTRESEAFFGQGTRLTVV.

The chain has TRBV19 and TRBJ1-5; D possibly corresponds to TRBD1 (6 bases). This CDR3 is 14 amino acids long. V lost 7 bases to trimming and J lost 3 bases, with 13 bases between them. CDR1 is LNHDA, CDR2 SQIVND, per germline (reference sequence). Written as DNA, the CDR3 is TGTGCCAGTAAAATAGGACAGACCAATCAGCCCCAGCATTTT. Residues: CASKIGQTNQPQHF.

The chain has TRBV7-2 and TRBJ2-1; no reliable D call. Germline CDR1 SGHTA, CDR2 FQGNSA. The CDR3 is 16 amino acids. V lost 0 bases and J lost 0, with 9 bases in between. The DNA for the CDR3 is TGTGCCAGCAGCTTAGCGGGCAGAAGCTCCTACAATGAGCAGTTCTTC. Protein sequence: CASSLAGRSSYNEQFF. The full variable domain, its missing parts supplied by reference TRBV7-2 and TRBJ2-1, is GAGVSQSPSNKVTEKGKDVELRCDPISGHTALYWYRQSLGQGLEFLIYFQGNSAPDKSGLPSDRFSAERTGGSVSTLTIQRTQQEDSAVYLCASSLAGRSSYNEQFFGPGTRLTVL.

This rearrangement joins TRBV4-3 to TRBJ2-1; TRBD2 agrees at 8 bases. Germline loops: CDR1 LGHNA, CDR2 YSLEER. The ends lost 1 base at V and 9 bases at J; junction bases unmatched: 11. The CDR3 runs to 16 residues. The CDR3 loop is CASSQALQRGSIEQFF. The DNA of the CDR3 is TGCGCCAGCAGCCAAGCTCTTCAGCGGGGGAGTATTGAGCAGTTCTTC.

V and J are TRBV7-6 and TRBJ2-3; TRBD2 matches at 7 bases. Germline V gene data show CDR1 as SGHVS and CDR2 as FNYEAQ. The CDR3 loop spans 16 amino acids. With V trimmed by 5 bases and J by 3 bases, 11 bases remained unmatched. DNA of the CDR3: TGTGCCAGCAGCCCCATCGGGGGGTCGCAGACAGATACGCAGTATTTT. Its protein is CASSPIGGSQTDTQYF.

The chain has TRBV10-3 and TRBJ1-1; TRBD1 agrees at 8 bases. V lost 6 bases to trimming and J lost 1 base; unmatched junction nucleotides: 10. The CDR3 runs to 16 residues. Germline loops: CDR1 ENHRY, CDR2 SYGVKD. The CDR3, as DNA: TGTGCCATCAGGCTGAACAGGGGGACTGGGAACACTGAAGCTTTCTTT. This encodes CAIRLNRGTGNTEAFF.

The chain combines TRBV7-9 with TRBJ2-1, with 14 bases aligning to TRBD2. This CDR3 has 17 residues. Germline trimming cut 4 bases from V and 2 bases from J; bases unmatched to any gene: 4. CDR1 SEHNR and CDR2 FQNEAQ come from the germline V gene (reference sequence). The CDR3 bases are TGTGCCAGCAGCTCTGGGACTAGCGGGGGAACCTACAATGAGCAGTTCTTC. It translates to CASSSGTSGGTYNEQFF.

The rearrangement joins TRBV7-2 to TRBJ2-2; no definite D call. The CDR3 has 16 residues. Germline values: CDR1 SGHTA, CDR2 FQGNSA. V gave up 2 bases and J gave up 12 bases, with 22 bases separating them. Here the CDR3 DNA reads TGTGCCAGCAGCTTATTCTCGGTGGCAGGCCAGAAAAAGCTGTTTTTT. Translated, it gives CASSLFSVAGQKKLFF.

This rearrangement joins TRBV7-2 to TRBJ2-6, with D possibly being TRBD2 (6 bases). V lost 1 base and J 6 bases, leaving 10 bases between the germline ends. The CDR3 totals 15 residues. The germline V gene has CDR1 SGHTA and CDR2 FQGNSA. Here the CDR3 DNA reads TGTGCCAGCAGCTTAGAAGGGCGGGAGGCCAACGTCCTGACTTTC. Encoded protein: CASSLEGREANVLTF. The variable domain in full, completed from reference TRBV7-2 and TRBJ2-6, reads GAGVSQSPSNKVTEKGKDVELRCDPISGHTALYWYRQSLGQGLEFLIYFQGNSAPDKSGLPSDRFSAERTGGSVSTLTIQRTQQEDSAVYLCASSLEGREANVLTFGAGSRLTVL.

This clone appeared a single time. The CDR3 sequence is CASSNQGAWGNTIYF. The DNA of the CDR3 is TGTGCCAGCAGTAATCAGGGTGCTTGGGGAAACACCATATATTTT. This chain connects TRBV6-5 to TRBJ1-3; D perhaps matches TRBD1 (5 bases). CDR3 length: 15 residues. The V gene lost 5 bases and the J gene lost 4 bases, with 15 bases spanning the gap. Germline CDR1 and CDR2: MNHEY and SVGAGI.

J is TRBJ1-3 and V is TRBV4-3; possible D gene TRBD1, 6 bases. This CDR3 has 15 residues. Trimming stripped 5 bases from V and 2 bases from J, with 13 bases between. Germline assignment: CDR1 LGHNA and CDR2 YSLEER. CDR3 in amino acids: CASSVDSHPGNTIYF. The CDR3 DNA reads TGCGCCAGCAGCGTGGACAGCCACCCTGGAAACACCATATATTTT.

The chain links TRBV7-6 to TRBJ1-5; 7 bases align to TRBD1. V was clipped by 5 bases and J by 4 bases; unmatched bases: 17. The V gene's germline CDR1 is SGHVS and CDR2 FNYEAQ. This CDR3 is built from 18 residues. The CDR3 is CASSPEAAGGTYNQPQHF. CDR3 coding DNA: TGTGCCAGCAGCCCAGAGGCGGCAGGGGGTACTTATAATCAGCCCCAGCATTTT.

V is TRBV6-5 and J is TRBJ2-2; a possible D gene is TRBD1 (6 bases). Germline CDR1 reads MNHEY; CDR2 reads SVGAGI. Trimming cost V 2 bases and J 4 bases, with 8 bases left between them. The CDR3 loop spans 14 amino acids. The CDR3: CASSYGGFTGELFF. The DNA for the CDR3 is TGTGCCAGCAGTTACGGGGGCTTCACCGGGGAGCTGTTTTTT.

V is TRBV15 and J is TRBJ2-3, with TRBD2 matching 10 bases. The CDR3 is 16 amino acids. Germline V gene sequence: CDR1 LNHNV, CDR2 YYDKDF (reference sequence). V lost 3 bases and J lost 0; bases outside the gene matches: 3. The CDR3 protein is CATSRPAGGSTDTQYF. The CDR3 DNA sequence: TGTGCCACCAGCAGGCCAGCGGGGGGGAGCACAGATACGCAGTATTTT.

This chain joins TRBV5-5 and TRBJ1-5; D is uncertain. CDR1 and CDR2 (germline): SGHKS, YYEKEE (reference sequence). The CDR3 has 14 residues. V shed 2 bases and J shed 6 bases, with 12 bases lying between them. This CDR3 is CASSFSLSGQPQHF. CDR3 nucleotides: TGTGCCAGCAGCTTCTCACTCTCGGGTCAGCCCCAGCATTTT.

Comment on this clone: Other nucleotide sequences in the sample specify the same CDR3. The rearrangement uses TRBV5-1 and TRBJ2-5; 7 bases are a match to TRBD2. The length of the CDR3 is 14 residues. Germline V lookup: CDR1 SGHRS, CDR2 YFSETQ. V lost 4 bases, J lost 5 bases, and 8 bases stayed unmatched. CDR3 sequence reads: CASSGLAGGETQYF. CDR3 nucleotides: TGCGCCAGCAGCGGATTAGCGGGTGGGGAGACCCAGTACTTC.

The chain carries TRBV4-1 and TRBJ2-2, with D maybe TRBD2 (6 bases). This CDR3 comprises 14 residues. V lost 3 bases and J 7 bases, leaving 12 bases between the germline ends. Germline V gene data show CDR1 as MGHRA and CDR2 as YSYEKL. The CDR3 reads CASSQEGLGGELFF. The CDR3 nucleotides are TGCGCCAGCAGCCAGGAGGGATTGGGCGGGGAGCTGTTTTTT.

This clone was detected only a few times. CDR3 amino acids: CASSLGGRVEQYF. DNA of the CDR3: TGTGCCAGCAGCTTAGGGGGCCGGGTCGAGCAGTACTTC. The rearrangement joins TRBV7-9 to TRBJ2-7, with a weak D call TRBD1 (5 bases). This CDR3 spans 13 amino acids. Germline CDR1 reads SEHNR; CDR2 reads FQNEAQ (reference sequence). V lost 1 base and J lost 6, with 10 bases in between. The whole variable domain, filled in from reference TRBV7-9 and TRBJ2-7, reads DTGVSQNPRHKITKRGQNVTFRCDPISEHNRLYWYRQTLGQGPEFLTYFQNEAQLEKSRLLSDRFSAERPKGSFSTLEIQRTEQGDSAMYLCASSLGGRVEQYFGPGTRLTVT.

CDR3 DNA sequence: TGTGCCAGCAGTGAAAGACAGAGGAGCAATCAGCCCCAGCATTTT. Amino acid sequence: CASSERQRSNQPQHF. This chain uses TRBV6-1 with TRBJ1-5; possibly TRBD1 for D (5 bases). The CDR3 consists of 15 residues. The ends were cut back, 2 bases at V and 1 base at J, with 9 bases in the middle. Germline CDR1 MNHNS, CDR2 SASEGT.

The CDR3 nucleotides are TGTGCCAGCTCACCACTGCAGGGGGTTCACTATGGCTACACCTTC. Amino acid sequence: CASSPLQGVHYGYTF. The rearrangement joins TRBV18 to TRBJ1-2; 7 nucleotides agree with TRBD1. V trimming: 1 base; J trimming: 3 bases; junction bases outside the gene matches: 5. The CDR3 extends over 15 amino acids. In germline, CDR1 is KGHSH, CDR2 LQKENI.

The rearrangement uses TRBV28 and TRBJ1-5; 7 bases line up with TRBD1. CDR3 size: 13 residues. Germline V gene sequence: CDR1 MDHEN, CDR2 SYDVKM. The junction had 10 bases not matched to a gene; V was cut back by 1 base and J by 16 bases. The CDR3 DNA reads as TGTGCCAGCAGTTTATTGCAGGTAGGGGGCTATCATTTT. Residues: CASSLLQVGGYHF.

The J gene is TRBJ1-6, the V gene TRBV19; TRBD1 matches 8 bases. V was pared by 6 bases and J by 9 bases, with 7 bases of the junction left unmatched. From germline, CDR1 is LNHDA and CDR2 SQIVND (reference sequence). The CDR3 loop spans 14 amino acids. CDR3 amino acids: CASRSDREFSPLHF. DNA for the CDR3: TGTGCCAGTAGATCGGACAGGGAGTTTTCACCCCTCCACTTT.

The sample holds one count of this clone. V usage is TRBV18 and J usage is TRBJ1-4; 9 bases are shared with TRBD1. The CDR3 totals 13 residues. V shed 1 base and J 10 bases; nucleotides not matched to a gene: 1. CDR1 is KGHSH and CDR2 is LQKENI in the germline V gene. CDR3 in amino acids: CASSPRQGGKLFF. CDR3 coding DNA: TGTGCCAGCTCACCACGACAGGGGGGAAAACTGTTTTTT.

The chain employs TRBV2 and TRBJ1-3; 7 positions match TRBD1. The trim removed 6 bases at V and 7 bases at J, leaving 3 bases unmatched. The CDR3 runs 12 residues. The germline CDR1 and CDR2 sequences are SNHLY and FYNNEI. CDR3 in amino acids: CASSGQANTIYF. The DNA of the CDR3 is TGTGCCAGCAGCGGACAGGCGAACACCATATATTTT.

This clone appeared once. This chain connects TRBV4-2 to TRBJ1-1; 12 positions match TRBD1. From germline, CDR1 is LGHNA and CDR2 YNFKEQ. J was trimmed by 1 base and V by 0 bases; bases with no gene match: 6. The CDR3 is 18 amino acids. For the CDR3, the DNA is TGTGCCAGCAGCCAAGAACCGGGACAGGGGGCCCGGAACACTGAAGCTTTCTTT. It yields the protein CASSQEPGQGARNTEAFF.

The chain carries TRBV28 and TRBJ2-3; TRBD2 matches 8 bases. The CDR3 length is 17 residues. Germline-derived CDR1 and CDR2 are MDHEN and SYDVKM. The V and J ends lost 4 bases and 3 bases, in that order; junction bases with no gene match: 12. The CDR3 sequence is CASSSPTGRGATDTQYF. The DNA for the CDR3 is TGTGCCAGCAGTTCCCCAACAGGGCGGGGGGCAACAGATACGCAGTATTTT. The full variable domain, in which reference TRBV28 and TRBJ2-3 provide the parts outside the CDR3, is DVKVTQSSRYLVKRTGEKVFLECVQDMDHENMFWYRQDPGLGLRLIYFSYDVKMKEKGDIPEGYSVSREKKERFSLILESASTNQTSMYLCASSSPTGRGATDTQYFGPGTRLTVL.

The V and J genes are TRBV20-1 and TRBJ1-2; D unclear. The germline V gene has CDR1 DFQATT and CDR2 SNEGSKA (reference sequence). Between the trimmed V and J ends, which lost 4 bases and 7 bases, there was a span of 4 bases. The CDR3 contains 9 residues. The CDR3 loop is CSATPGYTF. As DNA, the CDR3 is TGCAGTGCTACTCCTGGCTACACCTTC.

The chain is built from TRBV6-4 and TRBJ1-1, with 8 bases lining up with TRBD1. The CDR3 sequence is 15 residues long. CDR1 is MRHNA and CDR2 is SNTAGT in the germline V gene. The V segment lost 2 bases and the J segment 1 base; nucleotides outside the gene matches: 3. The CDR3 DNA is TGTGCCAGCAGTGACCCGGACAGGGCGAACACTGAAGCTTTCTTT. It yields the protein CASSDPDRANTEAFF.

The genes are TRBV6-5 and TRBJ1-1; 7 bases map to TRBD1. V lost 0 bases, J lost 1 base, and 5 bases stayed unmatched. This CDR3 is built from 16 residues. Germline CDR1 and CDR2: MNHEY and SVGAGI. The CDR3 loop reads CASSYSVSGGNTEAFF. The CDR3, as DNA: TGTGCCAGCAGTTACTCTGTCTCAGGGGGGAACACTGAAGCTTTCTTT.

This CDR3 is CAWSSGAGANVLTF. In DNA form, the CDR3 reads TGTGCCTGGAGTTCGGGGGCTGGGGCCAACGTCCTGACTTTC. The chain couples TRBV30 to TRBJ2-6, with D possibly matching TRBD2 (6 bases). The V end was cut by 2 bases, the J end by 2 bases, with 7 bases between. The V gene's germline CDR1 is GTSNPN and CDR2 SVGIG (reference sequence). The CDR3 has 14 residues.